This passage covers 8 T cell receptor beta chains from one sample sequenced in a study of control samples from healthy donors and cancer patients. Data came from immunoSEQ multiplex PCR; TCRdb stores just in-frame clones and leaves some out. The table shows 75,000 to 100,000 clones, with roughly 90% occurring only once. The sequenced sample consisted of blood. The receptors derive from a man aged 50-60 years in good health.

The chain joins TRBV25-1 to TRBJ1-3, with D tentatively TRBD1 (5 bases). Germline values: CDR1 MGHDK, CDR2 SYGVNS. The CDR3 has 15 residues. V was shortened by 4 bases and J by 0 bases, with 10 bases between the two germline ends. CDR3 sequence: CASSVGADSGNTIYF. The CDR3 region has the DNA TGTGCCAGCAGTGTAGGGGCGGACTCTGGAAACACCATATATTTT. Full variable domain (missing parts from reference TRBV25-1 and TRBJ1-3): EADIYQTPRYLVIGTGKKITLECSQTMGHDKMYWYQQDPGMELHLIHYSYGVNSTEKGDLSSESTVSRIRTEHFPLTLESARPSHTSQYLCASSVGADSGNTIYFGEGSWLTVV.

V and J are TRBV29-1 and TRBJ2-7; TRBD1 might be the D (6 bases). The ends were cut back, 7 bases at V and 3 bases at J, with 10 bases in the middle. Per germline, CDR1 SQVTM and CDR2 ANQGSEA. The CDR3 covers 11 residues. The CDR3 is CSAGDFYEQYF. CDR3 nucleotides: TGCAGCGCAGGGGATTTCTACGAGCAGTACTTC.

The chain carries TRBV5-1 and TRBJ2-7; the match to TRBD1 covers 10 bases. The CDR3 covers 14 residues. V gave up 2 bases and J gave up 5 bases; unmatched junction bases: 4. Germline loops: CDR1 SGHRS, CDR2 YFSETQ. The CDR3 nucleotides are TGCGCCAGCAGCTTCCAAGGGACAGGGGACGAGCAGTACTTC. It yields the protein CASSFQGTGDEQYF.

This chain links TRBV19 with TRBJ1-2, with TRBD1 identical over 7 bases. The germline V gene has CDR1 LNHDA and CDR2 SQIVND (reference sequence). V dropped 6 bases and J dropped 2; count of bases not matched to a gene: 9. The length of the CDR3 is 15 residues. Written as DNA, the CDR3 is TGTGCCAGTAGGATACAGGGGTCTGTAAACTATGGCTACACCTTC. Amino acids: CASRIQGSVNYGYTF.

The chain couples TRBV3-1 (or the pseudogene TRBV3-2) to TRBJ1-2, with 7 bases identical to TRBD1. Looked up from germline, CDR1 is LGHDT and CDR2 is YNNKEL (reference sequence). J was trimmed by 4 bases and V by 4 bases; bases with no gene match: 3. CDR3 length: 13 amino acids. In DNA, the CDR3 is TGTGCCAGCAGCCGGGACAGAAGCTATGGCTACACCTTC. Amino acid sequence: CASSRDRSYGYTF.

The J gene is TRBJ2-1, the V gene TRBV27, with a possible D match to TRBD2 (6 bases). Germline V gene lookup returns CDR1 MNHEY and CDR2 SMNVEV (reference sequence). V lost 5 bases to trimming and J lost 1 base, with 12 bases between them. This CDR3 is 15 amino acids long. The CDR3 loop is CASSPVGGSYNEQFF. In DNA, the CDR3 is TGTGCCAGCAGTCCAGTGGGGGGTTCCTACAATGAGCAGTTCTTC.

This clone was seen just once. This chain joins TRBV10-3 and TRBJ1-1; D is possibly TRBD1 (5 bases). The CDR3 contains 14 residues. The V end was cut by 4 bases, the J end by 4 bases, with 13 bases between. CDR1 is ENHRY, CDR2 SYGVKD, per germline. CDR3 DNA sequence: TGTGCCATCAGTGGTACAGGTCTTGGCACTGAAGCTTTCTTT. Its protein is CAISGTGLGTEAFF.

V usage is TRBV14 and J usage is TRBJ2-3, with D perhaps matching TRBD2 (5 bases). This CDR3 has 16 amino acids. Germline V lookup: CDR1 SGHDN, CDR2 FVKESK. V was clipped by 1 base and J by 2 bases, with 13 bases between them. The CDR3 DNA is TGTGCCAGCAGCCAAGGAATACTAGTCCTCACAGATACGCAGTATTTT. It is translated as CASSQGILVLTDTQYF.